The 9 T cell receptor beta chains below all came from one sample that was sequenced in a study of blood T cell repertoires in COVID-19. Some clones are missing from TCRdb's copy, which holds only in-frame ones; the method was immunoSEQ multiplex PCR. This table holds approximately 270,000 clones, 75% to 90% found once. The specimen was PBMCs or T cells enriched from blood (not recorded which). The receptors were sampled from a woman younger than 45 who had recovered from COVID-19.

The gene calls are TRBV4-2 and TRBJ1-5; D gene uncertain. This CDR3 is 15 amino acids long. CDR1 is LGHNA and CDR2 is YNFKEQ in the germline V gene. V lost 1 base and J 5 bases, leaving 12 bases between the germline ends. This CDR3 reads CASSQGLWAYQPQHF. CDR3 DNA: TGTGCCAGCAGCCAAGGTCTTTGGGCTTATCAGCCCCAGCATTTT.

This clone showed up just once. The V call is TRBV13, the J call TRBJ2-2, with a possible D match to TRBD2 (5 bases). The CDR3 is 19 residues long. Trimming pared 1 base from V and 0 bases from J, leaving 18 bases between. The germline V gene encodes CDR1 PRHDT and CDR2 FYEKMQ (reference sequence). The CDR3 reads CASSLASVLVTANTGELFF. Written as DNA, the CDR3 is TGTGCCAGCAGCTTAGCATCGGTACTAGTAACTGCGAACACCGGGGAGCTGTTTTTT.

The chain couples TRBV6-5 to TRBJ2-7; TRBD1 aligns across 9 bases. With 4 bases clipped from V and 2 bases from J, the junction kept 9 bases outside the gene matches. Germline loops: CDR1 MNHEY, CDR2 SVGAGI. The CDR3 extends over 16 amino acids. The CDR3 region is CASSSWLGQGPYEQYF. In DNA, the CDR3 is TGTGCCAGCAGTTCCTGGTTGGGACAGGGTCCCTACGAGCAGTACTTC.

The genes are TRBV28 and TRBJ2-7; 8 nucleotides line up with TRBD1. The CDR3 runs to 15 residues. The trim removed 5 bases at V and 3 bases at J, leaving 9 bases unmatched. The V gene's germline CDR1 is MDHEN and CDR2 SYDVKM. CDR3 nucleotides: TGTGCCAGCAGTGCAGGGGACAGGAGTCGCTACGAGCAGTACTTC. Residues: CASSAGDRSRYEQYF.

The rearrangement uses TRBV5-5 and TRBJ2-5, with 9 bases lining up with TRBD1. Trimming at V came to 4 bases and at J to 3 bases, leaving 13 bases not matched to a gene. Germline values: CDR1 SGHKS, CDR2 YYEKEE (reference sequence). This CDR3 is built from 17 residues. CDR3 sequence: CASSTLLRDRVEETQYF. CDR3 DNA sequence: TGTGCCAGCAGCACGTTACTGAGGGACAGGGTGGAAGAGACCCAGTACTTC.

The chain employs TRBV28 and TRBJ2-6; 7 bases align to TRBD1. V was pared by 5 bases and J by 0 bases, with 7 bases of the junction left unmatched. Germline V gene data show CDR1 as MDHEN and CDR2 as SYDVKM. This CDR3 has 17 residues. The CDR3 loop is CASSPPQGYSGANVLTF. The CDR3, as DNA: TGTGCCAGCAGTCCACCACAGGGGTACTCTGGGGCCAACGTCCTGACTTTC.

The DNA of the CDR3 is TGTGCCAGCAGCCGAACTAGCGGGAGTATTACAGATACGCAGTATTTT. Its protein product is CASSRTSGSITDTQYF. This rearrangement joins TRBV7-6 to TRBJ2-3; 11 bases are shared with TRBD2. The V segment lost 5 bases and the J segment 3 bases; nucleotides outside the gene matches: 7. The germline V gene has CDR1 SGHVS and CDR2 FNYEAQ. The CDR3 sequence is 16 residues long. The full variable domain, completed using reference TRBV7-6 and TRBJ2-3, is GAGVSQSPRYKVTKRGQDVALRCDPISGHVSLYWYRQALGQGPEFLTYFNYEAQQDKSGLPNDRFSAERPEGSISTLTIQRTEQRDSAMYRCASSRTSGSITDTQYFGPGTRLTVL.

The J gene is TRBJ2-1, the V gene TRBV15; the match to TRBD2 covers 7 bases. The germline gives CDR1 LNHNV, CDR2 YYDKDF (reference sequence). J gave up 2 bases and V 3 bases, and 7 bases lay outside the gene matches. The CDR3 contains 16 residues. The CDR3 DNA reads TGTGCCACCAGCAGCCTGAGCGGGGTAACCTACAATGAGCAGTTCTTC. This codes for CATSSLSGVTYNEQFF.

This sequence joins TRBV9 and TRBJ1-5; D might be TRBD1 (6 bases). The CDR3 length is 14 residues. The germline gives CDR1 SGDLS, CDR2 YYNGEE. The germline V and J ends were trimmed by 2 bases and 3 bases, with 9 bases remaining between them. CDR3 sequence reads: CASSVGQTNQPQHF. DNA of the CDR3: TGTGCCAGCAGCGTCGGACAGACCAATCAGCCCCAGCATTTT.